These T cell receptor beta chains were read from a single sample in a study of blood T cell repertoires in COVID-19. Libraries were prepared by immunoSEQ multiplex PCR; TCRdb keeps only in-frame clonotypes and omits some of them. The sample contains under 110,000 clones, over 60% of which appear only once. Sequenced material: peripheral blood. All receptors derive from a man older than 75 with COVID-19, enrolled during active disease. Both conserved end residues are part of each CDR3. The order of the fields is V gene, D gene, J gene, clone size, CDR3 DNA, CDR3 protein. The D gene is left open where the match is weak. Clone size is given for some rows only: seen once, a few or many times, or a class if the clone is expanded.

TRBV6-5	TRBD1	TRBJ2-7	few	TGTGCCAGCAGTTACTGGACAGGGGCCTACGAGCAGTACTTC	CASSYWTGAYEQYF
TRBV24-1	TRBD2	TRBJ2-1	few	TGTGCCACCAGTGACGCTAAAACTAGCGTAGATTACAATGAGCAGTTCTTC	CATSDAKTSVDYNEQFF
TRBV30	TRBD1	TRBJ2-7	NA	TGTGCCTGGAGTGTACGGACAGGTCTCGAGCAGTACTTC	CAWSVRTGLEQYF
TRBV4-1	TRBD2	TRBJ2-2	NA	TGCGCCAGCAGCCAAGATCTGCTAGCGGGGTACACCGGGGAGCTGTTTTTT	CASSQDLLAGYTGELFF
TRBV5-4	NA	TRBJ1-2	NA	TGTGCCAGCAGCCGCGATCTAATGATGGATGGCTACACCTTC	CASSRDLMMDGYTF
TRBV7-3	NA	TRBJ2-6	NA	TGTGCCAGCAGCGAAAGGACAGCTGGGGCCAACGTCCTGACTTTC	CASSERTAGANVLTF
TRBV10-3	NA	TRBJ1-6	NA	TGTGCCATCAGTGGGACCAAGGGAGGGAATTCACCCCTCCACTTT	CAISGTKGGNSPLHF
TRBV7-8	TRBD1	TRBJ1-3	NA	TGTGCCAGCACCACTGGGACAGGCTCTGGAAACACCATATATTTT	CASTTGTGSGNTIYF
TRBV6-2/TRBV6-3	NA	TRBJ2-7	NA	TGTGCCAGCAGTTTCTTAGGAGCCCGCCTATCCTACGAGCAGTACTTC	CASSFLGARLSYEQYF
TRBV7-2	NA	TRBJ2-1	NA	TGTGCCAGCAGAGTTATACGGGAGCAGTTCTTC	CASRVIREQFF
TRBV7-9	NA	TRBJ2-2	NA	TGTGCCAGCAGCCCGATCCTTCGGGAGAACACCGGGGAGCTGTTTTTT	CASSPILRENTGELFF
TRBV7-8	TRBD1	TRBJ2-1	NA	TGTGCCAGCAGCTTGCAGGGGGTAGGGGGTGAGCAGTTCTTC	CASSLQGVGGEQFF
TRBV28	TRBD1	TRBJ2-3	NA	TGTGCCAGCAGCTCTCGCGGGACAGGGACAGATACGCAGTATTTT	CASSSRGTGTDTQYF
TRBV7-9	NA	TRBJ1-1	NA	TGTGCCAGCAGCCCAGGGATGGACACTGAAGCTTTCTTT	CASSPGMDTEAFF
TRBV28	TRBD1	TRBJ2-4	NA	TGTGCCAGCAGTTTGCCTCCCGGGACAGGGCGAACCAAAAACATTCAGTACTTC	CASSLPPGTGRTKNIQYF
TRBV10-3	NA	TRBJ2-7	NA	TGTGCCATCAGTGATCTCCAGGACTCATACGAGCAGTACTTC	CAISDLQDSYEQYF
TRBV19	TRBD2	TRBJ2-1	once	TGTGCCAGTAGTATCCGGCTAGCGGGCGCTGCCTACAATGAGCAGTTCTTC	CASSIRLAGAAYNEQFF
TRBV27	NA	TRBJ1-2	NA	TGTGCCAGCAGTTTACGGTTGAACTATGGCTACACCTTC	CASSLRLNYGYTF
TRBV9	TRBD1	TRBJ2-7	NA	TGTGCCAGCTCCCCTTCCGGGACAGACTACGAGCAGTACTTC	CASSPSGTDYEQYF
TRBV10-3	NA	TRBJ1-5	few	TGTGCCATCAGTGACCATGGTCCCGGGACGGGAGGCCATCAGCCCCAGCATTTT	CAISDHGPGTGGHQPQHF
TRBV28	NA	TRBJ1-5	NA	TGTGCCATGGGGCCGACCAATCAGCCCCAGCATTTT	CAMGPTNQPQHF
TRBV4-2	TRBD2	TRBJ2-1	NA	TGTGCCAGCAGCCGAACCTTGGAGACTAGCGGGAGGGGAAATGAGCAGTTCTTC	CASSRTLETSGRGNEQFF